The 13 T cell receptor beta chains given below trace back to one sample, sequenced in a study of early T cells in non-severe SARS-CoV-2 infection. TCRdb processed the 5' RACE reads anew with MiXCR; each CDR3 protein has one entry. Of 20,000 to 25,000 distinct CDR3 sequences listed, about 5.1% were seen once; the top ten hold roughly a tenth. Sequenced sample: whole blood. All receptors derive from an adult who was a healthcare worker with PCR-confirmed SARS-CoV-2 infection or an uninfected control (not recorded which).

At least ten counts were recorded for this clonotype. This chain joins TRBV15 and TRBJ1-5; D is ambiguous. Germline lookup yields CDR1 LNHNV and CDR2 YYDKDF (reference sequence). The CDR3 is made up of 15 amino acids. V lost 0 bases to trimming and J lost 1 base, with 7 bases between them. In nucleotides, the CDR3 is TGTGCCACCAGCAGAGATCTTGGAAGCAATCAGCCCCAGCATTTT. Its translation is CATSRDLGSNQPQHF.

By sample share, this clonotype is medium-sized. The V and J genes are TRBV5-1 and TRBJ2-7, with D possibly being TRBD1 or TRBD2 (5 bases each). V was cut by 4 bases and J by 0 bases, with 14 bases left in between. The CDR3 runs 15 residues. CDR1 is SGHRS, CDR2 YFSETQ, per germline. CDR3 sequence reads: CASSPRDGSSYEQYF. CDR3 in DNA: TGCGCCAGCAGCCCAAGGGACGGTAGCTCCTACGAGCAGTACTTC.

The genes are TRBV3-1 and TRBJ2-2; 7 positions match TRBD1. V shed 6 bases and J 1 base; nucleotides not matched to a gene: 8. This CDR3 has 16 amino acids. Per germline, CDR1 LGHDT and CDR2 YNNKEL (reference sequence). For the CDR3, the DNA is TGTGCCAGCAGGAAAAGACAGGGTCAGAACACCGGGGAGCTGTTTTTT. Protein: CASRKRQGQNTGELFF.

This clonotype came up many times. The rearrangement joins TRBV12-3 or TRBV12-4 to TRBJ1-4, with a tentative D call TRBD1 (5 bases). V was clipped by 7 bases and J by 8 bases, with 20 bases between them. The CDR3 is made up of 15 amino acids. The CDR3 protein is CASNQRGGFGEKLFF. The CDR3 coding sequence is TGTGCCAGCAACCAACGTGGGGGGTTTGGGGAAAAACTGTTTTTT.

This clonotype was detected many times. The CDR3: CASSPPRGSGKETQYF. Written as DNA, the CDR3 is TGTGCCAGCAGTCCTCCTCGGGGGAGTGGAAAGGAGACCCAGTACTTC. V usage is TRBV28 and J usage is TRBJ2-5, with a weak D call TRBD2 (6 bases). CDR1 is MDHEN and CDR2 is SYDVKM in the germline V gene. The CDR3 runs to 16 residues. Trimming removed 5 bases from V and 5 bases from J, with 21 bases in between. Combining the CDR3 with reference TRBV28 and TRBJ2-5 gives the whole variable domain DVKVTQSSRYLVKRTGEKVFLECVQDMDHENMFWYRQDPGLGLRLIYFSYDVKMKEKGDIPEGYSVSREKKERFSLILESASTNQTSMYLCASSPPRGSGKETQYFGPGTRLLVL.

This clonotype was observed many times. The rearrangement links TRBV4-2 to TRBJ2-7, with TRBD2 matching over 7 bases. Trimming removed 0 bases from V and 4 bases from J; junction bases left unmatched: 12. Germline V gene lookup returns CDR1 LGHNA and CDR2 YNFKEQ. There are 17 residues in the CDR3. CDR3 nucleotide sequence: TGTGCCAGCAGCCAAGAGCTGACTAGCACGGCCTCATACGAGCAGTACTTC. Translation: CASSQELTSTASYEQYF.

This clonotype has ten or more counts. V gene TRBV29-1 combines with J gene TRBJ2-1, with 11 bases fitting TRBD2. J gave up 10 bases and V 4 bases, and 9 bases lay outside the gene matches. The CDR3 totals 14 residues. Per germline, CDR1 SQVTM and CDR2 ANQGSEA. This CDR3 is CSVGSSGRTGEQFF. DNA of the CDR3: TGCAGCGTTGGCTCTAGCGGGAGGACAGGGGAGCAGTTCTTC.

The CDR3 region is CASSFRNSGANVLTF. The CDR3 bases are TGTGCCAGCAGTTTTAGGAACTCTGGGGCCAACGTCCTGACTTTC. V usage is TRBV12-3 or TRBV12-4 and J usage is TRBJ2-6; D not certain. V was shortened by 3 bases and J by 0 bases, with 6 bases between the two germline ends. The length of the CDR3 is 15 residues.

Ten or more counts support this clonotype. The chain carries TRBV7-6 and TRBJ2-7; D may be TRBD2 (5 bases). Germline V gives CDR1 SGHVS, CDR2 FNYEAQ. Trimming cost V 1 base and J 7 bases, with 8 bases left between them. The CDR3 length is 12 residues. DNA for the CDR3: TGTGCCAGCAGCTTAGGCTCGGGGGAGCAGTACTTC. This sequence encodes CASSLGSGEQYF.

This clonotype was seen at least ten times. In DNA form, the CDR3 reads TGTGCCTGGAGTCCGGTCGGGACAGGGTTTTTCACTGAAGCTTTCTTT. Its translation is CAWSPVGTGFFTEAFF. The gene calls are TRBV30 and TRBJ1-1, with 9 bases matching TRBD1. The CDR3 totals 16 residues. Per the germline V gene, CDR1 is GTSNPN and CDR2 is SVGIG (reference sequence). V gave up 2 bases and J gave up 4 bases; unmatched junction bases: 11.

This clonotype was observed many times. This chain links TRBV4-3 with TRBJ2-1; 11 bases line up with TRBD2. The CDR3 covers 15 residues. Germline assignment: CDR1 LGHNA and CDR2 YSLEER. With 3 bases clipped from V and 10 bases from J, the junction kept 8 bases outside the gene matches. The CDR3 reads CASSHIAGGPGEQFF. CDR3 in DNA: TGCGCCAGCAGCCATATAGCGGGAGGGCCAGGCGAGCAGTTCTTC.

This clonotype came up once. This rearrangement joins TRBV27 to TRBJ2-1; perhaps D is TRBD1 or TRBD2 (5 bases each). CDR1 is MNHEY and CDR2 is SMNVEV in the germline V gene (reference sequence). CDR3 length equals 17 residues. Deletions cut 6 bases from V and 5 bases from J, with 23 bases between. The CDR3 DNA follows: TGTGCCAGCAGCACCTGGGGCCAGGCGCAGGGAGACAATGAGCAGTTCTTC. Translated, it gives CASSTWGQAQGDNEQFF.

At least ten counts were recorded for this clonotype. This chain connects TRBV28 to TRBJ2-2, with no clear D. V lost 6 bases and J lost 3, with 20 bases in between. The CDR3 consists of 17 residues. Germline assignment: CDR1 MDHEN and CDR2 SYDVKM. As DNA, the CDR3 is TGTGCCAGCAGCCTCTGGACCCCATACGGGTACACCGGGGAGCTGTTTTTT. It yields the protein CASSLWTPYGYTGELFF. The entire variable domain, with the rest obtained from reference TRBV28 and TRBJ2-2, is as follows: DVKVTQSSRYLVKRTGEKVFLECVQDMDHENMFWYRQDPGLGLRLIYFSYDVKMKEKGDIPEGYSVSREKKERFSLILESASTNQTSMYLCASSLWTPYGYTGELFFGEGSRLTVL.